One sample yielded the 26 T cell receptor beta chains listed below, sequenced in a study of CXCR3-negative and CXCR3-positive naive CD8 T cells. Points from the study as a whole: CXCR3-positive naive cells carried more hydrophobic TRB CDR3s than CXCR3-negative ones.

Preparation of TRB cDNA libraries relied on 5' RACE carrying UMI labels. TCRdb re-called the 5' RACE reads; every CDR3 protein appears as one record, without DNA. The sample includes around 140,000 distinct CDR3 sequences. These receptors' antigens are unknown. Sequencing used naive CXCR3+ CD8+ T cells from blood. The subset denotes: CD45RO-CCR7+CD27+CD95- naive CD8+ T cells expressing CXCR3 (TNR3+). Source of these receptors: a human donor in good health. Some clones in this sample may be carry-over from other donors' samples.

The chain employs TRBV5-1 and TRBJ2-1; TCRdb's D call of TRBD1 is untestable without DNA. CDR1 and CDR2 (germline): SGHRS, YFSETQ. CDR3 length: 16 residues. This CDR3 reads CASSFSGALSYNEQFF.

J is TRBJ1-2 and V is TRBV12-3 or TRBV12-4; the TRBD1 assignment by TCRdb is unverifiable without DNA. This CDR3 spans 12 amino acids. CDR3 amino acids: CAILDSYYGYTF.

This chain connects TRBV28 to TRBJ2-7; lacking DNA, the TRBD1 call made by TCRdb goes unchecked. The CDR3 has 13 residues. Per germline, CDR1 MDHEN and CDR2 SYDVKM. CDR3 protein: CASSLFQGYEQYF.

CDR3 protein: CSVVPPNGLTYEQYF. The chain has TRBV29-1 and TRBJ2-7. This CDR3 contains 15 residues. CDR1 and CDR2 (germline): SQVTM, ANQGSEA.

The chain has TRBV10-3 and TRBJ2-3; TCRdb names TRBD1, which stays unverified in the absence of DNA. The germline V gene has CDR1 ENHRY and CDR2 SYGVKD. The CDR3 is 17 residues long. CDR3 sequence reads: CAISETRQGLSTDTQYF.

The chain links TRBV28 to TRBJ1-1; TCRdb names TRBD1, which stays unverified in the absence of DNA. In germline, CDR1 is MDHEN, CDR2 SYDVKM. This CDR3 contains 13 residues. The CDR3: CASNLGANTEAFF.

The gene calls are TRBV7-3 and TRBJ2-3. Per the germline V gene, CDR1 is SGHTA and CDR2 is FQGTGA. The CDR3 sequence is 14 residues long. CDR3 loop: CASSLPARTDTQYF.

The CDR3 reads CASSLIGGYEQYF. V usage is TRBV7-9 and J usage is TRBJ2-7; TCRdb's D call of TRBD1 is untestable without DNA. Per germline, CDR1 SEHNR and CDR2 FQNEAQ (reference sequence). CDR3 length equals 13 residues.

Here the CDR3 reads CASSLPPTDEQFF. The V and J genes are TRBV7-2 and TRBJ2-1. The germline V gene has CDR1 SGHTA and CDR2 FQGNSA. This CDR3 is 13 amino acids long.

The genes are TRBV20-1 and TRBJ1-1; TCRdb's assignment of TRBD1 cannot be checked, as there is no DNA. The germline CDR1 and CDR2 sequences are DFQATT and SNEGSKA (reference sequence). This CDR3 spans 15 amino acids. CDR3 residues: CSAPRTWGYGTEAFF.

This rearrangement joins TRBV28 to TRBJ2-3; checking the TCRdb D call of TRBD2 is not possible without DNA. This CDR3 has 16 amino acids. CDR1 MDHEN and CDR2 SYDVKM come from the germline V gene. The CDR3 reads CASSWLAGGWLDTQYF. Variable domain in full (rest from reference TRBV28 and TRBJ2-3): DVKVTQSSRYLVKRTGEKVFLECVQDMDHENMFWYRQDPGLGLRLIYFSYDVKMKEKGDIPEGYSVSREKKERFSLILESASTNQTSMYLCASSWLAGGWLDTQYFGPGTRLTVL.

The V and J genes are TRBV7-2 and TRBJ1-6. This CDR3 has 14 amino acids. Germline-derived CDR1 and CDR2 are SGHTA and FQGNSA. The CDR3 spells CASSFERANSPLHF. Full variable domain (outside the CDR3, taken from reference TRBV7-2 and TRBJ1-6): GAGVSQSPSNKVTEKGKDVELRCDPISGHTALYWYRQSLGQGLEFLIYFQGNSAPDKSGLPSDRFSAERTGGSVSTLTIQRTQQEDSAVYLCASSFERANSPLHFGNGTRLTVT.

This chain joins TRBV7-9 and TRBJ1-2. Looked up from germline, CDR1 is SEHNR and CDR2 is FQNEAQ (reference sequence). This CDR3 comprises 14 residues. The CDR3 protein is CASSLPTAVYGYTF.

J is TRBJ2-1 and V is TRBV4-3; with no DNA, the TCRdb D assignment of TRBD2 cannot be verified. The V gene's germline CDR1 is LGHNA and CDR2 YSLEER. The CDR3 is made up of 13 amino acids. CDR3 region: CASSPRSGGFEVF.

The V gene is TRBV7-2, the J gene TRBJ1-2; TCRdb designates TRBD1, a call that cannot be tested without DNA. Germline CDR1 and CDR2: SGHTA and FQGNSA. The CDR3 runs to 15 residues. This chain's CDR3 is CASSSRRGQNYGYTF.

The CDR3 protein is CASSLGLAGTLSGEQFF. V is TRBV7-7 and J is TRBJ2-1; TCRdb selects TRBD2, and the lack of DNA leaves this call unchecked. Germline V CDR1 and CDR2: SSHAT, FNYEAQ (reference sequence). The CDR3 runs 17 residues.

This chain connects TRBV18 to TRBJ1-1; there is no DNA to check the TCRdb D call of TRBD1. The CDR3 spans 16 residues. The germline CDR1 and CDR2 sequences are KGHSH and LQKENI. CDR3 sequence: CASSPPPTGLNTEAFF.

The V and J genes are TRBV29-1 and TRBJ2-7. The germline CDR1 and CDR2 sequences are SQVTM and ANQGSEA. This CDR3 has 14 amino acids. CDR3: CSVQPIAELYEQYF.

The chain has TRBV27 and TRBJ2-2. Germline CDR1 is MNHEY and CDR2 is SMNVEV (reference sequence). CDR3 size: 14 residues. CDR3 region: CASIRFGNTGELFF.

This chain joins TRBV28 and TRBJ1-1. Germline loops: CDR1 MDHEN, CDR2 SYDVKM. The CDR3 length is 14 residues. The CDR3 loop reads CASSLREGGTEAFF. The full variable domain, rest sourced from reference TRBV28 and TRBJ1-1, is DVKVTQSSRYLVKRTGEKVFLECVQDMDHENMFWYRQDPGLGLRLIYFSYDVKMKEKGDIPEGYSVSREKKERFSLILESASTNQTSMYLCASSLREGGTEAFFGQGTRLTVV.

The rearrangement links TRBV7-7 to TRBJ2-1; lacking DNA, the TRBD1 call made by TCRdb goes unchecked. Germline V gene lookup returns CDR1 SSHAT and CDR2 FNYEAQ (reference sequence). The CDR3 runs 18 residues. The CDR3 sequence is CASSLWNRGVVVYNEQFF.

The genes are TRBV19 and TRBJ2-7. Germline CDR1 is LNHDA and CDR2 is SQIVND (reference sequence). The CDR3 is 14 amino acids. CDR3 residues: CASSIGGDTHEQYF.

This chain links TRBV3-1 with TRBJ2-3; the D call of TRBD2 rests on TCRdb alone, since no DNA is present to check it. Germline CDR1 reads LGHDT; CDR2 reads YNNKEL (reference sequence). This CDR3 has 16 amino acids. The CDR3 sequence is CASSQTSGRLADTQYF.

The chain joins TRBV12-3 or TRBV12-4 to TRBJ2-5; without DNA, the TCRdb call of TRBD2 cannot be checked. The CDR3 has 16 residues. CDR3 sequence reads: CASSHSGGAELETQYF.

The rearrangement joins TRBV4-1 to TRBJ1-1; the D gene TCRdb calls, TRBD1, cannot be checked with no DNA. This CDR3 has 15 residues. CDR1 and CDR2 from the germline V gene are MGHRA and YSYEKL. The CDR3 sequence is CASSSRDRTSTEAFF.

The chain uses TRBV7-2 and TRBJ1-2; TCRdb outputs TRBD1, but without DNA this stays unchecked. The CDR3 runs 15 residues. Germline V gene lookup returns CDR1 SGHTA and CDR2 FQGNSA. CDR3 protein: CASSLGPGQGRGYTF.